This T cell receptor beta chain appears in the sequencing data of a study of blood T cell repertoires in COVID-19. Overall study: Sample material is recorded as cDNA or gDNA derived from T cells, B-cell-depleted T cells, or PBMCs.

This clone has a single count. With 1 base clipped from V and 7 bases from J, the junction kept 8 bases outside the gene matches. The CDR3 consists of 16 residues. Germline CDR1 LNHDA, CDR2 SQIVND (reference sequence). While infection was still active, Seattle patients were enrolled and then followed longitudinally. Original processing notes: The assay estimated nucleated cells by amplifying reference gene primers. TCRdb's table, derived via immunoSEQ multiplex PCR, lists solely in-frame clones and lacks some. That table gives V, J and clone size, and the DNA gave D and trimming. The sample contains about 300,000 clones, about nine tenths of which appear only once.

The clonotype was recovered from a woman aged 25 to 39 with COVID-19, enrolled during active disease. The chain uses TRBV19 and TRBJ1-4, with TRBD1 matching 8 bases. The sequenced material came from peripheral blood. Here the CDR3 reads CASSIGGQGLPEKLFF. As DNA, the CDR3 is TGTGCCAGTAGTATAGGAGGACAGGGTCTTCCTGAAAAACTGTTTTTT.